What follows are 20 T cell receptor beta chains derived from one specimen sequenced in a study of spatial heterogeneity in lung cancer. TCRdb reanalysed the 5' RACE reads using MiXCR and keeps one entry per CDR3 protein. The sample shows 65,000 to 85,000 distinct CDR3 sequences, approximately 20% of them seen only once. Time point in this sample: sample taken at primary tumor resection. Sequencing of whole RNA from tumor, nontumor lung or frozen PBMC involved no sorting. This specimen consisted of PBMCs, obtained at surgery. The origin of the receptors is a male donor with early-stage non-small cell lung cancer.

This clonotype was seen a few times. The chain has TRBV29-1 and TRBJ2-7; D might be TRBD1 or TRBD2, each matching 5 bases. Trimming removed 4 bases from V and 7 bases from J, with 11 bases in between. This CDR3 region has 11 residues. Germline CDR1 is SQVTM and CDR2 is ANQGSEA. The CDR3 loop is CSVAKEGEQYF. In nucleotides, the CDR3 is TGCAGCGTTGCTAAAGAGGGGGAGCAGTACTTC.

V gene TRBV5-6 combines with J gene TRBJ2-5; 11 nucleotides line up with TRBD2. The V gene end was trimmed by 4 bases and the J gene end by 1 base; junction bases not matched to a gene: 6. Germline assignment: CDR1 SGHDT and CDR2 YYEEEE. The CDR3 has 16 amino acids. The CDR3 bases are TGTGCCAGCAGCGGAACTAGCGGGGGACCCCAAGAGACCCAGTACTTC. Encoded protein: CASSGTSGGPQETQYF.

This clonotype was observed many times. The CDR3 coding sequence is TGCAGCGTTGACGGCTTGACCTACGAGACCCAGTACTTC. Translated: CSVDGLTYETQYF. The chain combines TRBV29-1 with TRBJ2-5; no firm D call. Germline V CDR1 and CDR2: SQVTM, ANQGSEA. Trimming stripped 3 bases from V and 5 bases from J, with 13 bases between. The CDR3 is 13 amino acids.

This clonotype was recorded a few times. The J gene is TRBJ2-7, the V gene TRBV7-9; D assignment may be TRBD1 or TRBD2 (5 bases each). Germline assignment: CDR1 SEHNR and CDR2 FQNEAQ (reference sequence). V was shortened by 1 base and J by 5 bases, with 9 bases between the two germline ends. This CDR3 is built from 13 residues. The CDR3, as DNA: TGTGCCAGCAGCTTAGTCGGGGCCCACGAGCAGTACTTC. Encoded protein: CASSLVGAHEQYF.

The V and J genes are TRBV5-1 and TRBJ2-3, with D maybe TRBD2 (5 bases). CDR1 and CDR2 from the germline V gene are SGHRS and YFSETQ. This CDR3 has 15 residues. V was clipped by 4 bases and J by 2 bases, with 14 bases between them. CDR3 nucleotide sequence: TGCGCCAGCAGCGAGGGAGCATTAATCACAGATACGCAGTATTTT. Translating it yields CASSEGALITDTQYF. Combining the CDR3 with reference TRBV5-1 and TRBJ2-3 gives the whole variable domain KAGVTQTPRYLIKTRGQQVTLSCSPISGHRSVSWYQQTPGQGLQFLFEYFSETQRNKGNFPGRFSGRQFSNSRSEMNVSTLELGDSALYLCASSEGALITDTQYFGPGTRLTVL.

This chain uses TRBV7-2 with TRBJ2-7; a possible D gene is TRBD1 (6 bases). CDR1 SGHTA and CDR2 FQGNSA come from the germline V gene. The CDR3 length is 14 residues. Trimming pared 2 bases from V and 2 bases from J, leaving 10 bases between. CDR3 coding DNA: TGTGCCAGCAGCTTAAACAGGGCCACCTACGAGCAGTACTTC. As protein: CASSLNRATYEQYF. The full variable domain, rest sourced from reference TRBV7-2 and TRBJ2-7, is GAGVSQSPSNKVTEKGKDVELRCDPISGHTALYWYRQSLGQGLEFLIYFQGNSAPDKSGLPSDRFSAERTGGSVSTLTIQRTQQEDSAVYLCASSLNRATYEQYFGPGTRLTVT.

This clonotype was seen only a few times. The V gene is TRBV20-1, the J gene TRBJ2-7; D gene ambiguous. Germline lookup yields CDR1 DFQATT and CDR2 SNEGSKA (reference sequence). This CDR3 spans 16 amino acids. Trimming removed 2 bases at V and 4 bases at J, with 21 bases between. Here the CDR3 DNA reads TGCAGTGCTAGACCCGCCATAGCCCCCACGATTTACGAGCAGTACTTC. This encodes CSARPAIAPTIYEQYF.

This chain joins TRBV12-3 or TRBV12-4 and TRBJ2-3; 8 nucleotides match TRBD2. Trimming at V came to 6 bases and at J to 2 bases, leaving 7 bases not matched to a gene. There are 15 residues in the CDR3. The CDR3 region is CASSPVAGITDTQYF. The CDR3 coding sequence is TGTGCCAGCAGCCCCGTAGCGGGGATCACAGATACGCAGTATTTT.

This clonotype was found a few times. V usage is TRBV27 and J usage is TRBJ2-2, with TRBD2 matching 11 bases. This CDR3 is built from 16 residues. With 5 bases clipped from V and 3 bases from J, the junction kept 5 bases outside the gene matches. CDR1 and CDR2 (germline): MNHEY, SMNVEV (reference sequence). For the CDR3, the DNA is TGTGCCAGCAGTCTTCTAGCGGGAGGACACACCGGGGAGCTGTTTTTT. It codes for CASSLLAGGHTGELFF.

CDR3 loop: CASSPLGGSNTGELFF. CDR3 in DNA: TGTGCCAGCAGCCCATTAGGGGGATCGAACACCGGGGAGCTGTTTTTT. The gene calls are TRBV7-6 and TRBJ2-2; TRBD1 is a possible D gene (6 bases). The CDR3 totals 16 residues. Germline V gene sequence: CDR1 SGHVS, CDR2 FNYEAQ. V was shortened by 5 bases and J by 0 bases, with 13 bases between the two germline ends. The whole variable domain, remainder taken from reference TRBV7-6 and TRBJ2-2, is GAGVSQSPRYKVTKRGQDVALRCDPISGHVSLYWYRQALGQGPEFLTYFNYEAQQDKSGLPNDRFSAERPEGSISTLTIQRTEQRDSAMYRCASSPLGGSNTGELFFGEGSRLTVL.

This clonotype was detected ten times or more. The rearrangement uses TRBV20-1 and TRBJ2-2, with 10 bases identical to TRBD2. The CDR3 extends over 16 amino acids. Looked up from germline, CDR1 is DFQATT and CDR2 is SNEGSKA (reference sequence). After removal of 2 bases from V and 1 base from J, the junction contained 4 bases not matched to a gene. The CDR3, as DNA: TGCAGTGCTAGAACCGCTAGCGGGGGGAACACCGGGGAGCTGTTTTTT. It specifies CSARTASGGNTGELFF.

This clonotype appeared a few times. The chain has TRBV9 and TRBJ2-7; no definite D call. Germline V gene lookup returns CDR1 SGDLS and CDR2 YYNGEE. The CDR3 consists of 12 residues. The V end lost 4 bases, the J end lost 7 bases, and 12 bases lay between the germline ends. CDR3: CASSPQTREQYF. The CDR3 region has the DNA TGTGCCAGCAGCCCCCAGACCAGGGAGCAGTACTTC.

This clonotype showed up just a few times. J is TRBJ2-4 and V is TRBV20-1; 8 bases line up with TRBD1. Per germline, CDR1 DFQATT and CDR2 SNEGSKA (reference sequence). The CDR3 consists of 14 residues. The junction had 7 bases not matched to a gene; V was cut back by 0 bases and J by 9 bases. This CDR3 reads CSAREQGGMGIQYF. The CDR3 DNA follows: TGCAGTGCTAGAGAACAGGGGGGTATGGGCATTCAGTACTTC.

The chain employs TRBV29-1 and TRBJ2-3; 8 bases agree with TRBD1. In germline, CDR1 is SQVTM, CDR2 ANQGSEA. V trimming: 7 bases; J trimming: 0 bases; junction bases outside the gene matches: 6. The CDR3 is 14 residues long. This CDR3 is CSARQGRSTDTQYF. The CDR3 DNA follows: TGCAGCGCCCGACAGGGGCGAAGCACAGATACGCAGTATTTT.

The chain is built from TRBV2 and TRBJ1-1; 8 positions agree with TRBD1. The junction had 9 bases not matched to a gene; V was cut back by 9 bases and J by 6 bases. Germline lookup yields CDR1 SNHLY and CDR2 FYNNEI. The CDR3 has 13 amino acids. CDR3 DNA sequence: TGTGCCAGTGACAGGGGCCTCTCCGCTGAAGCTTTCTTT. Translating gives CASDRGLSAEAFF.

The gene calls are TRBV19 and TRBJ2-7; 8 bases are a match to TRBD1. Germline CDR1 is LNHDA and CDR2 is SQIVND (reference sequence). Trimming removed 3 bases from V and 7 bases from J; junction bases left unmatched: 8. The CDR3 spans 14 residues. The CDR3 region has the DNA TGTGCCAGTAGTATTACCGGACAGGGTTCGGAGCAGTACTTC. Its protein product is CASSITGQGSEQYF.

This clonotype showed up many times. This chain joins TRBV6-2 or TRBV6-3 and TRBJ2-7, with TRBD1 matching 8 bases. V was clipped by 7 bases and J by 5 bases; unmatched bases: 10. The CDR3 contains 14 residues. Germline V gene lookup returns CDR1 MNHEY and CDR2 SVGEGT. The CDR3 here is CASNPARGRNEQYF. The DNA for the CDR3 is TGTGCCAGCAATCCAGCCAGGGGGCGGAACGAGCAGTACTTC.

The chain uses TRBV6-6 and TRBJ1-3; unclear D gene. Germline loops: CDR1 MNHNY, CDR2 SVGAGI (reference sequence). The V and J ends lost 4 bases and 0 bases respectively, with 10 bases between them. The CDR3 extends over 15 amino acids. CDR3 loop: CASSSDTSSGNTIYF. As DNA, the CDR3 is TGTGCCAGCAGTTCAGATACGAGCTCTGGAAACACCATATATTTT.

The rearrangement uses TRBV14 and TRBJ1-6; TRBD1 agrees at 7 bases. The CDR3 is made up of 15 amino acids. V lost 2 bases and J lost 10; bases outside the gene matches: 8. Germline CDR1 and CDR2: SGHDN and FVKESK. In DNA form, the CDR3 reads TGTGCCAGCAGCCAACAGGGGGGAACTGGGTCACCCCTCCACTTT. Protein sequence: CASSQQGGTGSPLHF.

This clonotype was picked up many times. This chain connects TRBV28 to TRBJ1-6, with no clear D. The germline CDR1 and CDR2 sequences are MDHEN and SYDVKM. With 5 bases removed from V and 7 bases from J, the gap between germline ends came to 6 bases. This CDR3 has 12 amino acids. CDR3 nucleotides: TGTGCCAGCAGTCTGGGGAATTCACCCCTCCACTTT. Translation gives CASSLGNSPLHF.